This T cell receptor beta chain was identified during a study of OX40 agonist ivuxolimab in advanced cancers. Study overall: Every 2 weeks, ivuxolimab was infused into the patients intravenously at between 0.01 and 10 mg/kg. With a range of roughly 23 to 79, age averaged roughly 60 years, and around 83% were male.

Study-wide results and caveats: More expanded clones were found, on average, in CD8+ than in CD4+ T cells.

Assay: immunoSEQ multiplex PCR; the TCRdb copy retains only in-frame clones and omits some. Among roughly 80,000 clones listed, about 80% were seen once. Comments on this clone: Antigen: not known.

The CDR3 runs 13 residues. Germline CDR1 is SGHTA and CDR2 is FQGNSA. The V end was cut by 5 bases, the J end by 4 bases, with 12 bases between. The TCR comes from an adult with an advanced solid tumor such as melanoma, head and neck, liver or kidney cancer. The chain recombines TRBV7-2 with TRBJ2-7, with TRBD2 as a possible D gene (6 bases). The sequencing here drew on CD4+ or CD8+ T cells sorted from blood, taken in a trial of the OX40 agonist ivuxolimab. The CDR3 loop reads CASSRDSQYEQYF. CDR3 nucleotide sequence: TGTGCCAGCAGCCGGGACTCGCAATACGAGCAGTACTTC.